These 32 T cell receptor beta chains share one sample of origin, sequenced in a study of shared clonotypes between healthy human individuals. TCRdb's copy holds only in-frame clones and misses some; the assay was immunoSEQ multiplex PCR. This table holds about 2.3 million clones, just under 95% found once. The sample consisted of naive CD4+ T cells from PBMCs. As for subset: CD45RA+ positively selected. These receptors all come from a young man in good health. Some clones in this sample may be carry-over from other donors' samples.

Concerning this clone itself: This sample also contains other DNA sequences that code for the same CDR3. This rearrangement joins TRBV5-1 to TRBJ1-1; TRBD1 is a possible D gene (6 bases). The germline V gene encodes CDR1 SGHRS and CDR2 YFSETQ. The CDR3 is made up of 14 amino acids. Trimming took 1 base from V and 2 from J, leaving 9 bases between them. This CDR3 reads CASSLTGSNTEAFF. DNA for the CDR3: TGCGCCAGCAGCTTGACAGGGAGCAACACTGAAGCTTTCTTT.

The chain combines TRBV2 with TRBJ1-1; TRBD1 might be the D (5 bases). Trimming pared 8 bases from V and 11 bases from J, leaving 18 bases between. The CDR3 is made up of 12 amino acids. Germline V gene lookup returns CDR1 SNHLY and CDR2 FYNNEI. The DNA for the CDR3 is TGTGCCAGCTCATTCGTTTCTTGGGGGGCTTTCTTT. It codes for CASSFVSWGAFF.

This sequence joins TRBV11-2 and TRBJ2-7, with TRBD1 matching over 9 bases. Germline V gene sequence: CDR1 SGHAT, CDR2 FQNNGV. V gave up 7 bases and J gave up 6 bases; unmatched junction bases: 16. The CDR3 is 16 residues long. As DNA, the CDR3 is TGTGCCAGCACCCCTTGGGGACAGGGCATATTGGGCGAGCAGTACTTC. Protein sequence: CASTPWGQGILGEQYF.

This rearrangement joins TRBV7-6 to TRBJ2-2; 9 bases are shared with TRBD2. The germline gives CDR1 SGHVS, CDR2 FNYEAQ. This CDR3 is built from 17 residues. The V segment lost 5 bases and the J segment 6 bases; nucleotides outside the gene matches: 13. This CDR3 reads CASSQPGLAVGAGELFF. DNA for the CDR3: TGTGCCAGCAGCCAACCGGGACTAGCAGTCGGGGCCGGGGAGCTGTTTTTT.

J is TRBJ1-1 and V is TRBV7-2, with TRBD1 matching 9 bases. Germline CDR1 and CDR2: SGHTA and FQGNSA. V dropped 1 base and J dropped 6; count of bases not matched to a gene: 9. The CDR3 spans 16 residues. As DNA, the CDR3 is TGTGCCAGCAGCTTAGGTAACAGGGGGCGGCCCTCTGAAGCTTTCTTT. It encodes CASSLGNRGRPSEAFF.

This chain links TRBV28 with TRBJ2-7; 7 bases agree with TRBD1. This CDR3 has 16 amino acids. CDR1 and CDR2 from the germline V gene are MDHEN and SYDVKM. V shed 6 bases, J shed 1 base, and the junction held 12 bases outside the gene matches. The CDR3 sequence: CASRAGGQGRSYEQYF. For the CDR3, the DNA is TGTGCCAGCAGGGCAGGGGGACAAGGCCGATCCTACGAGCAGTACTTC.

The chain links TRBV4-1 to TRBJ1-3; D remains unclear. Germline V lookup: CDR1 MGHRA, CDR2 YSYEKL. This CDR3 spans 14 amino acids. Trimming stripped 0 bases from V and 6 bases from J, with 9 bases between. The CDR3 DNA follows: TGCGCCAGCAGCCAAGACAGTAGGACAAACACCATATATTTT. This gives the protein CASSQDSRTNTIYF.

The rearrangement uses TRBV7-2 and TRBJ1-2, with no clear D. The germline CDR1 and CDR2 sequences are SGHTA and FQGNSA. The CDR3 is 15 amino acids. V was clipped by 0 bases and J by 4 bases, with 12 bases between them. CDR3 protein: CASSLASHGAYGYTF. CDR3 coding DNA: TGTGCCAGCAGCTTAGCCTCCCACGGAGCCTATGGCTACACCTTC.

The rearrangement joins TRBV10-2 to TRBJ2-7; D is perhaps TRBD1 or TRBD2 (5 bases each). CDR1 is WSHSY and CDR2 is SAAADI in the germline V gene. V lost 5 bases to trimming and J lost 5 bases, with 10 bases between them. This CDR3 contains 12 residues. The CDR3 bases are TGCGCCAGCAGTCGAGGGACCAACGAGCAGTACTTC. Its translation is CASSRGTNEQYF.

This clone was seen a single time. DNA for the CDR3: TGCAGCGTTACCGGGACTTACTCCTACGAGCAGTACTTC. It codes for CSVTGTYSYEQYF. The V call is TRBV29-1, the J call TRBJ2-7, with D possibly matching TRBD2 (6 bases). The germline gives CDR1 SQVTM, CDR2 ANQGSEA. The ends were cut back, 5 bases at V and 0 bases at J, with 11 bases in the middle. This CDR3 has 13 amino acids.

The rearrangement uses TRBV9 and TRBJ2-1; possible D gene TRBD1, 6 bases. Germline V gene data show CDR1 as SGDLS and CDR2 as YYNGEE. The CDR3 extends over 12 amino acids. The V and J ends lost 7 bases and 7 bases respectively, with 12 bases between them. CDR3 DNA: TGTGCCAGCCTTAGGGGGTATAATGAGCAGTTCTTC. It yields the protein CASLRGYNEQFF.

This clone has just one count. This sequence joins TRBV28 and TRBJ1-3; D is uncertain. The germline CDR1 and CDR2 sequences are MDHEN and SYDVKM. CDR3 size: 14 residues. V lost 7 bases to trimming and J lost 0 bases, with 10 bases between them. CDR3: CASIGLFSGNTIYF. CDR3 DNA: TGTGCCAGCATCGGACTCTTCTCTGGAAACACCATATATTTT.

This chain connects TRBV28 to TRBJ1-5; D gene uncertain. In germline, CDR1 is MDHEN, CDR2 SYDVKM. V was pared by 4 bases and J by 3 bases, with 13 bases between. CDR3 size: 15 residues. The CDR3 DNA follows: TGTGCCAGCAGTTCACCCTCGGGCTTCAATCAGCCCCAGCATTTT. Translating it yields CASSSPSGFNQPQHF. Full variable domain (rest looked up from reference TRBV28 and TRBJ1-5): DVKVTQSSRYLVKRTGEKVFLECVQDMDHENMFWYRQDPGLGLRLIYFSYDVKMKEKGDIPEGYSVSREKKERFSLILESASTNQTSMYLCASSSPSGFNQPQHFGDGTRLSIL.

This rearrangement joins TRBV6-6 to TRBJ2-2, with TRBD1 matching over 11 bases. The germline V gene encodes CDR1 MNHNY and CDR2 SVGAGI (reference sequence). V lost 5 bases, J lost 3 bases, and 2 bases stayed unmatched. This CDR3 spans 15 amino acids. Written as DNA, the CDR3 is TGTGCCAGCAGTAAGGGACAGGGGGACACCGGGGAGCTGTTTTTT. Encoded protein: CASSKGQGDTGELFF.

The chain joins TRBV15 to TRBJ1-2; D unresolved. Trimming cost V 5 bases and J 3 bases, with 16 bases left between them. The CDR3 totals 15 residues. CDR1 LNHNV and CDR2 YYDKDF come from the germline V gene (reference sequence). CDR3 in amino acids: CATSPQRHVDYGYTF. CDR3 sequence (DNA): TGTGCCACCAGCCCACAGCGACATGTGGACTATGGCTACACCTTC.

The chain carries TRBV25-1 and TRBJ2-7, with 7 nucleotides matching TRBD1. J lost 5 bases, V lost 6 bases, and 10 bases had no gene match. This CDR3 comprises 14 residues. The germline V gene encodes CDR1 MGHDK and CDR2 SYGVNS. CDR3 protein: CASRGQVDAHEQYF. The DNA for the CDR3 is TGTGCCAGCAGAGGACAGGTAGATGCCCACGAGCAGTACTTC.

The rearrangement links TRBV7-9 to TRBJ2-1; TRBD2 agrees at 11 bases. V was pared by 8 bases and J by 4 bases, with 1 base of the junction left unmatched. The CDR3 contains 13 residues. Germline lookup yields CDR1 SEHNR and CDR2 FQNEAQ (reference sequence). CDR3 in DNA: TGTGCCAGCCGACTAGCGGGATACAATGAGCAGTTCTTC. Its protein product is CASRLAGYNEQFF.

This sequence joins TRBV7-2 and TRBJ2-2; the match to TRBD2 covers 8 bases. V gave up 1 base and J gave up 6 bases; unmatched junction bases: 4. The germline V gene encodes CDR1 SGHTA and CDR2 FQGNSA. The CDR3 totals 15 residues. This CDR3 is CASSLVGLVSGELFF. As DNA, the CDR3 is TGTGCCAGCAGCTTAGTGGGACTAGTCTCCGGGGAGCTGTTTTTT.

The V and J genes are TRBV5-1 and TRBJ2-3, with 14 nucleotides matching TRBD2. Germline loops: CDR1 SGHRS, CDR2 YFSETQ. V gave up 4 bases and J gave up 6 bases; unmatched junction bases: 4. CDR3 length: 15 residues. CDR3 nucleotides: TGCGCCAGCAGCCGTCGACTAGCGGGAGGGGATACGCAGTATTTT. Protein product: CASSRRLAGGDTQYF.

This chain links TRBV5-1 with TRBJ2-7; TRBD2 might be the D (7 bases). The CDR3 loop spans 13 amino acids. Looked up from germline, CDR1 is SGHRS and CDR2 is YFSETQ. V lost 2 bases to trimming and J lost 5 bases, with 11 bases between them. The CDR3 DNA is TGCGCCAGCAGCTTCAGGGGAGGGGACGAGCAGTACTTC. This codes for CASSFRGGDEQYF.

This chain connects TRBV28 to TRBJ2-7; D unclear. Germline V CDR1 and CDR2: MDHEN, SYDVKM. V lost 4 bases, J lost 3 bases, and 13 bases lay in between. The CDR3 is 14 residues long. The CDR3: CASSSTDADYEQYF. In DNA, the CDR3 is TGTGCCAGCAGTTCCACAGACGCTGACTACGAGCAGTACTTC. The whole variable domain, remainder taken from reference TRBV28 and TRBJ2-7, is DVKVTQSSRYLVKRTGEKVFLECVQDMDHENMFWYRQDPGLGLRLIYFSYDVKMKEKGDIPEGYSVSREKKERFSLILESASTNQTSMYLCASSSTDADYEQYFGPGTRLTVT.

As DNA, the CDR3 is TGTGCCATCCGGAGAGGTACCCCAACCACCGGGGAGCTGTTTTTT. Translating it yields CAIRRGTPTTGELFF. The chain links TRBV10-3 to TRBJ2-2, with D hard to call. Trimming left V 8 bases short and J 4 bases short, with 17 bases between. The CDR3 totals 15 residues. Germline loops: CDR1 ENHRY, CDR2 SYGVKD.

This chain links TRBV9 with TRBJ1-3; D ambiguous. Germline V gene lookup returns CDR1 SGDLS and CDR2 YYNGEE. V was pared by 3 bases and J by 0 bases, with 16 bases between. The CDR3 sequence is 17 residues long. This chain's CDR3 is CASSEELWQVSGNTIYF. CDR3 sequence (DNA): TGTGCCAGCAGCGAAGAACTATGGCAGGTCTCTGGAAACACCATATATTTT.

V gene TRBV7-2 combines with J gene TRBJ2-4; TRBD2 agrees at 7 bases. Germline loops: CDR1 SGHTA, CDR2 FQGNSA. This CDR3 is 14 amino acids long. The V gene end was trimmed by 10 bases and the J gene end by 9 bases; junction bases not matched to a gene: 15. The CDR3 protein is CAIGTTVGVPIQYF. In DNA form, the CDR3 reads TGTGCCATAGGGACTACGGTAGGGGTTCCCATTCAGTACTTC.

The chain is built from TRBV30 and TRBJ2-5; D unclear. The assigned J gene may be wrong: the sequence end matches TRBJ2-7 better. Per germline, CDR1 GTSNPN and CDR2 SVGIG (reference sequence). The length of the CDR3 is 12 residues. The CDR3 nucleotides read TGTGCCTGGAGTGTAAAGGGAAACGAGCAGTACTTC. Amino acids: CAWSVKGNEQYF.

The chain links TRBV18 to TRBJ2-1, with D perhaps matching TRBD1 (5 bases). Germline V gene lookup returns CDR1 KGHSH and CDR2 LQKENI. This CDR3 has 13 amino acids. V was shortened by 5 bases and J by 5 bases, with 10 bases between the two germline ends. The CDR3 DNA reads TGTGCCAGCTCAAGAGACAGAGACAATGAGCAGTTCTTC. It is translated as CASSRDRDNEQFF.

The chain combines TRBV5-8 with TRBJ2-1, with TRBD2 identical over 7 bases. The CDR3 has 15 residues. Trimming removed 7 bases from V and 0 bases from J; junction bases left unmatched: 7. From germline, CDR1 is SGHTS and CDR2 YDEGEE. The CDR3 protein is CASRGPGGSYNEQFF. As DNA, the CDR3 is TGTGCCAGCCGTGGTCCGGGGGGCTCCTACAATGAGCAGTTCTTC.

As DNA, the CDR3 is TGCGCCAGCAGCTTGCGGACAGGGGTTGGCGAGCAGTACTTC. It specifies CASSLRTGVGEQYF. V is TRBV5-1 and J is TRBJ2-7, with TRBD1 matching over 9 bases. The germline V gene encodes CDR1 SGHRS and CDR2 YFSETQ. The V and J ends lost 1 base and 6 bases, in that order; junction bases with no gene match: 5. The CDR3 totals 14 residues.

This chain links TRBV5-1 with TRBJ2-3, with 9 nucleotides matching TRBD1. The CDR3 covers 16 residues. Looked up from germline, CDR1 is SGHRS and CDR2 is YFSETQ. The V segment lost 2 bases and the J segment 4 bases; nucleotides outside the gene matches: 8. In DNA form, the CDR3 reads TGCGCCAGCAGCTTTACACCGGGACAGGGTGCAGATACGCAGTATTTT. Amino acid sequence: CASSFTPGQGADTQYF.

This chain joins TRBV28 and TRBJ2-7; 10 positions match TRBD1. Germline loops: CDR1 MDHEN, CDR2 SYDVKM. The CDR3 spans 15 residues. The V segment lost 8 bases and the J segment 0 bases; nucleotides outside the gene matches: 7. CDR3 in amino acids: CASVGDRGTSYEQYF. The CDR3, as DNA: TGTGCCAGCGTGGGGGACAGGGGAACCTCCTACGAGCAGTACTTC.

V and J are TRBV2 and TRBJ2-7; D not certain. The CDR3 consists of 11 residues. Germline loops: CDR1 SNHLY, CDR2 FYNNEI. V lost 5 bases and J lost 6, with 8 bases in between. The CDR3 region is CASSSIGEQYF. CDR3 DNA: TGTGCCAGCAGTTCAATCGGCGAGCAGTACTTC.

CDR3 sequence: CASSYKSGIQSYTF. Here the CDR3 DNA reads TGTGCCAGCAGTTATAAGTCGGGCATTCAAAGCTACACCTTC. This chain connects TRBV6-6 to TRBJ1-2; D call uncertain. The CDR3 length is 14 residues. The ends were cut back, 3 bases at V and 9 bases at J, with 17 bases in the middle. CDR1 and CDR2 (germline): MNHNY, SVGAGI (reference sequence).